The 9 T cell receptor beta chains below were found in one sample sequenced in a study of T-cell reconstitution after alpha-beta-depleted transplantation in children. Molecular barcoding with unique molecular identifiers was used for the TCRbeta library. One entry per CDR3 protein results from TCRdb running MiXCR on the PCR reads. The data contain some 350,000 distinct CDR3 sequences, around 10% of them seen just once; the ten biggest clones take up 2.4%. The sample in question was PBMCs from the stem cell graft donor, obtained from the stem cell graft. The receptor source for this set is a human donor who donated a stem cell graft to a child with acute lymphoblastic leukemia.

This clonotype was counted between two and nine times. The chain links TRBV20-1 to TRBJ1-1; D gene ambiguous. CDR3 length: 15 residues. V was pared by 6 bases and J by 0 bases, with 17 bases between. CDR1 and CDR2 (germline): DFQATT, SNEGSKA (reference sequence). The CDR3 is CSALSRDWMNTEAFF. The DNA for the CDR3 is TGCAGTGCCCTCAGTAGGGATTGGATGAACACTGAAGCTTTCTTT.

This clonotype was found many times. J is TRBJ1-1 and V is TRBV12-3 or TRBV12-4, with D unresolved. V lost 2 bases to trimming and J lost 2 bases, with 12 bases between them. There are 15 residues in the CDR3. CDR3 region: CASSLTPIPNTEAFF. CDR3 DNA sequence: TGTGCCAGCAGTTTAACGCCTATTCCCAACACTGAAGCTTTCTTT.

The gene calls are TRBV7-2 and TRBJ1-5, with D maybe TRBD1 (6 bases). Germline-derived CDR1 and CDR2 are SGHTA and FQGNSA. This CDR3 spans 15 amino acids. Deletions cut 5 bases from V and 4 bases from J, with 15 bases between. CDR3 residues: CASSPRGSLNQPQHF. The CDR3 coding sequence is TGTGCCAGCAGCCCGAGGGGGTCACTTAATCAGCCCCAGCATTTT.

This clonotype was picked up a small number of times. This chain uses TRBV6-5 with TRBJ2-5; 9 nucleotides match TRBD1. The CDR3 totals 15 residues. The trim removed 2 bases at V and 4 bases at J, leaving 5 bases unmatched. The germline V gene has CDR1 MNHEY and CDR2 SVGAGI. CDR3 nucleotides: TGTGCCAGCAGTTACGGGACAGGGCCTCGAGAGACCCAGTACTTC. Translated, it gives CASSYGTGPRETQYF.

J is TRBJ2-5 and V is TRBV11-3; 7 nucleotides line up with TRBD2. Germline CDR1 reads SGHNT; CDR2 reads YENEEA. The ends lost 6 bases at V and 5 bases at J; junction bases unmatched: 9. The length of the CDR3 is 14 residues. This chain's CDR3 is CASREFGRRETQYF. In nucleotides, the CDR3 is TGTGCCAGCAGAGAGTTCGGGAGGAGGGAGACCCAGTACTTC. The complete variable domain, with remaining parts taken from reference TRBV11-3 and TRBJ2-5, reads EAGVVQSPRYKIIEKKQPVAFWCNPISGHNTLYWYLQNLGQGPELLIRYENEEAVDDSQLPKDRFSAERLKGVDSTLKIQPAELGDSAVYLCASREFGRRETQYFGPGTRLLVL.

The chain couples TRBV7-2 to TRBJ2-7, with D tentatively TRBD1 (7 bases). Per germline, CDR1 SGHTA and CDR2 FQGNSA. Between the trimmed V and J ends, which lost 0 bases and 2 bases, there was a span of 20 bases. CDR3 length: 18 residues. CDR3: CASSLAFGGTVQTYEQYF. The CDR3 DNA follows: TGTGCCAGCAGCTTAGCCTTTGGAGGGACAGTCCAGACCTACGAGCAGTACTTC.

This clonotype was seen only a few times. The chain combines TRBV7-9 with TRBJ2-3; TRBD1 agrees at 7 bases. The trim removed 4 bases at V and 2 bases at J, leaving 6 bases unmatched. Germline V gene lookup returns CDR1 SEHNR and CDR2 FQNEAQ (reference sequence). This CDR3 spans 15 amino acids. As DNA, the CDR3 is TGTGCCAGCAGCTCTCGGGACAGACTCACAGATACGCAGTATTTT. Residues: CASSSRDRLTDTQYF. The entire variable domain, with the rest obtained from reference TRBV7-9 and TRBJ2-3, is as follows: DTGVSQNPRHKITKRGQNVTFRCDPISEHNRLYWYRQTLGQGPEFLTYFQNEAQLEKSRLLSDRFSAERPKGSFSTLEIQRTEQGDSAMYLCASSSRDRLTDTQYFGPGTRLTVL.

This clonotype occurred a few times. The V gene is TRBV6-9, the J gene TRBJ1-4; D not resolved. The CDR3 loop spans 14 amino acids. The V end lost 6 bases, the J end lost 1 base, and 9 bases lay between the germline ends. CDR1 and CDR2 from the germline V gene are MNHGY and SVAAGI. This CDR3 reads CASSKDQTNEKLFF. The DNA for the CDR3 is TGTGCCAGCAGCAAGGATCAAACTAATGAAAAACTGTTTTTT.

This clonotype was picked up a small number of times. This chain links TRBV7-2 with TRBJ2-2; TRBD1 might be the D (6 bases). V was pared by 5 bases and J by 5 bases, with 18 bases between. The CDR3 is made up of 16 amino acids. Germline loops: CDR1 SGHTA, CDR2 FQGNSA. The CDR3 sequence is CASSPAPRGGTGELFF. CDR3 in DNA: TGTGCCAGCAGCCCGGCCCCCAGGGGCGGAACCGGGGAGCTGTTTTTT.